One T cell receptor beta chain is described in this entry. The antigen remains undetermined. CDR3 length: 13 amino acids. J gave up 5 bases and V 4 bases, and 2 bases lay outside the gene matches. Per the germline V gene, CDR1 is WNHNN and CDR2 is SYGVQD (reference sequence). The PCR ran on 60 Vbeta and 13 Jbeta primers. Clones were read by immunoSEQ multiplex PCR, and TCRdb kept only the in-frame ones, dropping some. The sample yields around 130,000 clones, 80% seen once. This sample was included in a study of cytomegalovirus exposure and HLA in healthy donors. Whole-study findings and limits: Judged likely to be a sequencing artifact was a cluster of highly shared sequence variants. Immune exposure was documented only through CMV serostatus.

The material sequenced was PBMCs. This clonotype originated in a human donor in good health. The chain links TRBV10-1 to TRBJ1-5; 7 bases align to TRBD1. The CDR3 bases are TGCGCCAGCAGTGTAACAGGGGATCAGCCCCAGCATTTT. Protein: CASSVTGDQPQHF.